This is a list of T cell receptor beta chains from one sample in a study of lymphopenia after photon versus proton radiotherapy. Clones were sequenced by immunoSEQ multiplex PCR, and TCRdb holds only the in-frame ones, with some missing. Of approximately 30,000 clones listed, 94% are singletons. The sample here was peripheral blood, taken from a patient treated with photon-based radiotherapy. These receptors came from a woman between 45 and 65 years old with cholangiocarcinoma. Both conserved end residues are part of each CDR3. D genes are given only for firm matches. Not all rows give a size; the values are once, few, many and, for expanded clones, a class.

D,J,V,size,length,DNA,CDR3
TRBD1,TRBJ2-5,TRBV6-1,-,13,TGTGCCAGCAGCCGACAGGGCGGTGAGACCCAGTACTTC,CASSRQGGETQYF
-,TRBJ1-1,TRBV9,-,14,TGTGCCAGCAGCGCGCAAGTTGGGGCCTCGGAAGCTTTCTTT,CASSAQVGASEAFF
-,TRBJ2-7,TRBV6-1,-,13,TGTGCCATTTGCCGGGGGACCTCCTACGAGCAGTACTTC,CAICRGTSYEQYF
-,TRBJ2-7,TRBV5-5,-,11,TGTGCCAGCGACAGCGCCTACGAGCAGTACTTC,CASDSAYEQYF
TRBD2,TRBJ2-5,TRBV30,-,15,TGTGCCTGGAGTCATATGGGAGGGCTGGTGGAGACCCAGTACTTC,CAWSHMGGLVETQYF
-,TRBJ1-2,TRBV5-1,-,14,TGCGCCAGCAGCTTGGTTCAGGCAGCGGATGGCTACACCTTC,CASSLVQAADGYTF
-,TRBJ1-2,TRBV30,once,14,TGTGCCTGGAGTGTTTGGGGGTTCGACTATGGCTACACCTTC,CAWSVWGFDYGYTF
-,TRBJ2-5,TRBV6-1,-,18,TGTGCCAGCAGTGAAGCGCTCACGGCAGGGGATAATAAAGAGACCCAGTACTTC,CASSEALTAGDNKETQYF
-,TRBJ1-4,TRBV18,-,18,TGTGCCAGCTCACCGGGACCTGGCGCGGGGGCAGGTTCTGAAAAACTGTTTTTT,CASSPGPGAGAGSEKLFF
-,TRBJ1-1,TRBV27,-,18,TGTGCCAGCAGTTTATTTCGGGGCGTGGGAATTACGAACACTGAAGCTTTCTTT,CASSLFRGVGITNTEAFF
TRBD1,TRBJ1-1,TRBV27,-,16,TGTGCCAGCAGTTTCGCGAACAGGGGGGAAGGCACTGAAGCTTTCTTT,CASSFANRGEGTEAFF
TRBD1,TRBJ1-2,TRBV27,-,12,TGTGCCAGCAGTTCCAGGGGGCAAGGCTACACCTTC,CASSSRGQGYTF
-,TRBJ2-7,TRBV7-9,-,14,TGTGCCAGCAGCTTAGTTCCCGGGTCTCGGGAGCAGTACTTC,CASSLVPGSREQYF
-,TRBJ1-2,TRBV19,once,14,TGTGCCAGTAGTATTCCCCTTCGGACGGATGGCTACACCTTC,CASSIPLRTDGYTF
-,TRBJ1-2,TRBV15,-,14,TGTGCCACCAGCAGCCAGGGATTTCTGTTAAGCTACACCTTC,CATSSQGFLLSYTF
TRBD2,TRBJ2-1,TRBV5-6,-,13,TGTGCCAGCAGCCCTAGCGGGGTCGGGGAGCAGTTCTTC,CASSPSGVGEQFF
TRBD1,TRBJ1-2,TRBV4-3,-,13,TGCGCCAGCAGCCAACAGGGGGGCTATGGCTACACCTTC,CASSQQGGYGYTF
-,TRBJ1-5,TRBV18,once,16,TGTGCCAGCTCACCTACTGCTGGGTGGAGGTATCAGCCCCAGCATTTT,CASSPTAGWRYQPQHF
TRBD1,TRBJ1-2,TRBV6-1,once,15,TGTGCCAGCAGTGAAGAGGGGGCGCGGGTGGAAGGCTACACCTTC,CASSEEGARVEGYTF
-,TRBJ1-1,TRBV30,-,13,TGTGCCTGGAGCGAGTATTCGGGCACTGAAGCTTTCTTT,CAWSEYSGTEAFF
TRBD1,TRBJ1-2,TRBV6-5,-,13,TGTACCAGCAGTCTACAGGGGGCCCTGGGCTACACCTTC,CTSSLQGALGYTF
TRBD1,TRBJ1-1,TRBV27,-,13,TGTGCCAGCAGTGGTCAGGGGGCCCATGAAGCTTTCTTT,CASSGQGAHEAFF
-,TRBJ2-7,TRBV7-9,once,13,TGTGCCAGCAGCCCAGGACCTACCAACGAGCAGTACTTC,CASSPGPTNEQYF
-,TRBJ1-1,TRBV6-5,-,14,TGTGCCAGCAGTTACATAGTCGGGAACACTGAAGCTTTCTTT,CASSYIVGNTEAFF
-,TRBJ1-2,TRBV14,-,13,TGTGCCAGCAGCCCAACGGACTACTATGGCTACACCTTC,CASSPTDYYGYTF
-,TRBJ1-1,TRBV5-1,-,13,TGCGCCAGCAGCTCGGGGTCGAACACTGAAGCTTTCTTT,CASSSGSNTEAFF
-,TRBJ2-5,TRBV11-2,-,12,TGTGCCAGCAGCGAGCACCAAGAGACCCAGTACTTC,CASSEHQETQYF
TRBD1,TRBJ2-2,TRBV30,-,14,TGTGCCCGTGACAGGGGGCTGAACACCGGGGAGCTGTTTTTT,CARDRGLNTGELFF
-,TRBJ2-3,TRBV7-9,-,15,TGTGCCAGCAGCTTAGGTTGGGGGCCGTCAGATACGCAGTATTTT,CASSLGWGPSDTQYF
TRBD2,TRBJ2-3,TRBV5-1,-,16,TGCGCCAGCAGCACGACACTAGCGGGGAGCACAGATACGCAGTATTTT,CASSTTLAGSTDTQYF
-,TRBJ1-2,TRBV14,-,15,TGTGCCAGCAGCCAAGAGGGGGATGGAGACTATGGCTACACCTTC,CASSQEGDGDYGYTF
-,TRBJ1-1,TRBV5-5,-,15,TGTGCCAGCAGCTCCACAGGTGATCAGAACACTGAAGCTTTCTTT,CASSSTGDQNTEAFF
-,TRBJ1-1,TRBV5-4,-,17,TGTGCCAGCAGCTTGAGGTGGGGGTCGGGCGGGAACACTGAAGCTTTCTTT,CASSLRWGSGGNTEAFF
-,TRBJ1-2,TRBV12-5,-,14,TGTGCTAGTGGTTTGGTGGACTTTAACTATGGCTACACCTTC,CASGLVDFNYGYTF
-,TRBJ2-2,TRBV7-2,-,15,TGTGCCAGCAGCGCCCGGACTACACAGACCGGGGAGCTGTTTTTT,CASSARTTQTGELFF
-,TRBJ2-1,TRBV7-9,-,15,TGTGCCAGCAGCTTAGAAGGGACACCATACAATGAGCAGTTCTTC,CASSLEGTPYNEQFF
TRBD1,TRBJ1-2,TRBV27,once,21,TGTGCCAGCAGTTTAAGGTGGGGGACAGGGGGCGCTTCCAAGTCTAACTATGGCTACACCTTC,CASSLRWGTGGASKSNYGYTF
-,TRBJ1-2,TRBV19,-,14,TGTGCCAGTAGTATAGAGGCCGGGGTCTATGGCTACACCTTC,CASSIEAGVYGYTF